This T cell receptor beta chain derives from a study of radiotherapy plus CTLA-4 blockade in lung cancer listed by TCRdb under 2018. Context from the whole study: Among enrolled patients, approximately 19% had an objective response and approximately 30% reached disease control. Results and caveats for the whole study, not just this receptor: Early dynamic changes in blood T cell clones, together with increased serum interferon-beta after radiation, were reported as the strongest predictors of response. After treatment with radiotherapy and ipilimumab, TCR clones that originated in tumors expanded in peripheral blood.

This clone has just one count. There is no known antigen for this receptor. No base quality information exists; no much larger clone differs at one position. Focal radiation therapy combined with CTLA-4 blockade (ipilimumab) was tested in patients with chemo-refractory metastatic non-small-cell lung cancer. The germline V gene sets CDR1 to SGHRS and CDR2 to YFSETQ. Relative to germline, V is 1 base shorter and J is 0 bases shorter, with 8 bases between their ends. The CDR3 spans 15 residues, from the cysteine through the phenylalanine. This entry keeps only the CDR3 DNA: 45 bases, framed from base 1. To prepare the library, the immunoSEQ multiplex PCR assay was applied. TCRdb stores this immuneACCESS table with in-frame sequences only. Part of the clones is absent; in the studies checked, under half of the shortfall reflects unresolved V genes, and no reason is known for the rest. This sample is represented by some 71,000 clones; roughly 76% of them were singletons. The ten largest clones add up to roughly 15% of the sample.

Recombination connected TRBV5-1 to TRBJ1-3, and perhaps TRBD1 as D gene, on 6 matching bases. The receptor comes from a human donor with non-small cell lung cancer whose response to radiotherapy plus ipilimumab could not be evaluated. Some clones in this sample may be carry-over from other donors' samples. Here the sequenced sample was peripheral blood, taken from a patient treated with radiotherapy plus ipilimumab. The nucleotide sequence reads as follows: TGCGCCAGCAGCTTGCAGGGGAGCTCTGGAAACACCATATATTTT. Its protein is CASSLQGSSGNTIYF.